This TCR beta chain was profiled in a study of early T cells in non-severe SARS-CoV-2 infection. Background on the study: The authors sequenced bulk RNA from unsorted whole blood, leaving chains unpaired.

Overall study findings and caveats: Matching with VDJdb favored anti-spike CD8 responses (missing private and CD4 specificities).

CDR3 size: 20 residues. Looked up from germline, CDR1 is LGHNA and CDR2 is YNFKEQ. Losses at the gene ends were 0 bases for V and 3 bases for J; bases not matched to a gene: 14. This clonotype appeared many times. What it binds is unknown. The protocol attached unique molecular identifiers to individual cDNA molecules. TCRdb reanalysed the 5' RACE reads using MiXCR and keeps one entry per CDR3 protein. The sample yields some 61,000 distinct CDR3 sequences, roughly an eighth seen once. The sample taken for sequencing was whole blood. The receptor was isolated from an adult who was a healthcare worker with PCR-confirmed SARS-CoV-2 infection or an uninfected control (not recorded which). V and J are TRBV4-2 and TRBJ2-1; 10 bases are shared with TRBD2. The CDR3 is CASSQDAMGTSVPVYNEQFF. The DNA for the CDR3 is TGTGCCAGCAGCCAAGATGCTATGGGGACTAGCGTCCCCGTCTACAATGAGCAGTTCTTC.